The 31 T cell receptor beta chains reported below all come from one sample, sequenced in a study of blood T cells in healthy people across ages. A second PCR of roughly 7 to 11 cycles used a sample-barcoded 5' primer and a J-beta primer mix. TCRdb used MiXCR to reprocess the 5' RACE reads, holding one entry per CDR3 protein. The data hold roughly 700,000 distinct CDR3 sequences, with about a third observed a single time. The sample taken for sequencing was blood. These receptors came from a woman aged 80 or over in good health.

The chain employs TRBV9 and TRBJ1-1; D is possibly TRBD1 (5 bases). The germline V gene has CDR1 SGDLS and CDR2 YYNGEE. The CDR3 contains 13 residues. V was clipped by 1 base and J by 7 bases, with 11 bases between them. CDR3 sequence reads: CASSVNLGDEAFF. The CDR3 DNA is TGTGCCAGCAGCGTAAACCTGGGGGATGAAGCTTTCTTT. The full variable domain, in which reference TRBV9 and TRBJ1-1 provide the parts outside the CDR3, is DSGVTQTPKHLITATGQRVTLRCSPRSGDLSVYWYQQSLDQGLQFLIQYYNGEERAKGNILERFSAQQFPDLHSELNLSSLELGDSALYFCASSVNLGDEAFFGQGTRLTVV.

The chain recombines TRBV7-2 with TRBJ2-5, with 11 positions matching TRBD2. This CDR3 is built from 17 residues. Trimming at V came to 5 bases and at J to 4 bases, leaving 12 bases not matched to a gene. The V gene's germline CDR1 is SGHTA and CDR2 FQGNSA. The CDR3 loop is CASSISGGAFAVETQYF. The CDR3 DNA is TGTGCCAGCAGCATTAGCGGGGGGGCCTTTGCGGTAGAGACCCAGTACTTC.

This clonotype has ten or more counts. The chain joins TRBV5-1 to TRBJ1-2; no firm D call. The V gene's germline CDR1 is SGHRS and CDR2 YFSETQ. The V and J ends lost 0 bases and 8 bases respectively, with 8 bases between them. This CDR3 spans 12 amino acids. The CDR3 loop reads CASSLEREGYTF. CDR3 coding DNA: TGCGCCAGCAGCTTGGAAAGGGAAGGCTACACCTTC. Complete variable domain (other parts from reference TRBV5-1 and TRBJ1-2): KAGVTQTPRYLIKTRGQQVTLSCSPISGHRSVSWYQQTPGQGLQFLFEYFSETQRNKGNFPGRFSGRQFSNSRSEMNVSTLELGDSALYLCASSLEREGYTFGSGTRLTVV.

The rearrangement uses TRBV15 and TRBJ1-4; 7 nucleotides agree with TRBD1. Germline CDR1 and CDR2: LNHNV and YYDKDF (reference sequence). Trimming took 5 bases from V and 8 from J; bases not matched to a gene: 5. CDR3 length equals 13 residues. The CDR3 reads CATSGDSGEKLFF. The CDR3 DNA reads TGTGCCACCAGCGGGGACAGCGGGGAAAAACTGTTTTTT.

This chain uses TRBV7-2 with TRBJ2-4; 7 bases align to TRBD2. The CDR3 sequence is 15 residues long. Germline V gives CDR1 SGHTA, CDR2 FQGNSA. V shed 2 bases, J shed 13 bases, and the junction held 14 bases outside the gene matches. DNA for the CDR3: TGTGCCAGCAGCTTATCTAGCGGTACGAACAATGAGCAGTACTTC. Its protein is CASSLSSGTNNEQYF.

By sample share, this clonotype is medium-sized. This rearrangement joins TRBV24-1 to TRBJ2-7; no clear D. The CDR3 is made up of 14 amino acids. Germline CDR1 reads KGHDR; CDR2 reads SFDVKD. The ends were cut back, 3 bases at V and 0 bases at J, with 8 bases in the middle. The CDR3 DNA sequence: TGTGCCACCAGTGATAGGGATACCTCCTACGAGCAGTACTTC. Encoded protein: CATSDRDTSYEQYF.

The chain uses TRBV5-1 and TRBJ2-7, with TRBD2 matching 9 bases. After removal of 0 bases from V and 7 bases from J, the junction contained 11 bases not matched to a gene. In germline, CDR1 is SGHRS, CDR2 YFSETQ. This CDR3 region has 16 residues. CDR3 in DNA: TGCGCCAGCAGCTTGGACGGCGGGAGGGCCGCGAATGAGCAGTACTTC. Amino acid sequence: CASSLDGGRAANEQYF.

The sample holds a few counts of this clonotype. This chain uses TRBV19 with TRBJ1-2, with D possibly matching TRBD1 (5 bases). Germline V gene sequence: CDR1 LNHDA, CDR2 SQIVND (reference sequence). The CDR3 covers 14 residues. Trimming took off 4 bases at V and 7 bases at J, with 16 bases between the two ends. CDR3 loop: CASSTQQATGGYTF. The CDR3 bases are TGTGCCAGTAGTACCCAACAGGCGACGGGTGGCTACACCTTC. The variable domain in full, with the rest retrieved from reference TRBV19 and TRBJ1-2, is DGGITQSPKYLFRKEGQNVTLSCEQNLNHDAMYWYRQDPGQGLRLIYYSQIVNDFQKGDIAEGYSVSREKKESFPLTVTSAQKNPTAFYLCASSTQQATGGYTFGSGTRLTVV.

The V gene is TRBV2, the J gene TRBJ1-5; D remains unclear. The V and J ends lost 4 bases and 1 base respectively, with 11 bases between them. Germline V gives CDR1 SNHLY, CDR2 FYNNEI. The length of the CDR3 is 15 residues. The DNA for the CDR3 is TGTGCCAGCAGTGGACTGAGTGCAAGCAATCAGCCCCAGCATTTT. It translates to CASSGLSASNQPQHF.

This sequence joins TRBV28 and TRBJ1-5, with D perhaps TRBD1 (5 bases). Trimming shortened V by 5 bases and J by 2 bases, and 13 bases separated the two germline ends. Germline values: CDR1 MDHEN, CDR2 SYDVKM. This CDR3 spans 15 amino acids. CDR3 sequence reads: CASSPWVGGNQPQHF. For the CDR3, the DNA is TGTGCCAGCAGTCCTTGGGTGGGGGGCAATCAGCCCCAGCATTTT.

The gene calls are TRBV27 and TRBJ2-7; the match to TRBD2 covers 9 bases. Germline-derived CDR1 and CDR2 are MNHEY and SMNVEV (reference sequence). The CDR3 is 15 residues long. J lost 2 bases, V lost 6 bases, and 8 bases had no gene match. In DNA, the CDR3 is TGTGCCAGCAGCTTTAGCGGGGGATCTACCTACGAGCAGTACTTC. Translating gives CASSFSGGSTYEQYF.

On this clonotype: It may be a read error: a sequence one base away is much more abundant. CDR3 sequence (DNA): TGTGCCAGCAGCTTAGAGGCGGGGGTAGCCAAAAACATTCAGTACTTC. This translates into CASSLEAGVAKNIQYF. The chain joins TRBV7-2 to TRBJ2-4; 7 nucleotides align to TRBD2. The V gene's germline CDR1 is SGHTA and CDR2 FQGNSA. This CDR3 is 16 amino acids long. J lost 0 bases, V lost 1 base, and 3 bases had no gene match.

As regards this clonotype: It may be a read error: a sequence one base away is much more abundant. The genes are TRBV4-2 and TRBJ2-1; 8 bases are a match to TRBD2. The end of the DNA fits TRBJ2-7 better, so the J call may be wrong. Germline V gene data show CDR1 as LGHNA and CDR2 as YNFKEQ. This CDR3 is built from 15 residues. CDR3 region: CASSQGTSGTYEQYF. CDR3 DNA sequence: TGTGCCAGCAGCCAAGGTACTAGCGGAACCTACGAGCAGTACTTC.

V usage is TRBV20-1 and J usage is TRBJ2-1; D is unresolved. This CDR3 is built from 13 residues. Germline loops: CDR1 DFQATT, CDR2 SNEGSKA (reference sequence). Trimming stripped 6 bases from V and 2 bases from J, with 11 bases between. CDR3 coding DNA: TGCAGTGCGACCAGGCCCACCTACAATGAGCAGTTCTTC. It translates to CSATRPTYNEQFF.

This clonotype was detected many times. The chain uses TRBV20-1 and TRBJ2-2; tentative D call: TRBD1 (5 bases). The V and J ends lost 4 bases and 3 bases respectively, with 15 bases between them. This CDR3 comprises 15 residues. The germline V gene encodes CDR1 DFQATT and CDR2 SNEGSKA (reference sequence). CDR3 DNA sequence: TGCAGTGCTACTCGTAGGGGTGAGGACACCGGGGAGCTGTTTTTT. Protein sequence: CSATRRGEDTGELFF.

The CDR3 bases are TGCGCCAGCAGTGAGTCGAAACAGATGAGCAATCAGCCCCAGCATTTT. It translates to CASSESKQMSNQPQHF. The chain recombines TRBV10-2 with TRBJ1-5; D is ambiguous. Germline V gene lookup returns CDR1 WSHSY and CDR2 SAAADI. V was shortened by 0 bases and J by 1 base, with 10 bases between the two germline ends. The CDR3 consists of 16 residues.

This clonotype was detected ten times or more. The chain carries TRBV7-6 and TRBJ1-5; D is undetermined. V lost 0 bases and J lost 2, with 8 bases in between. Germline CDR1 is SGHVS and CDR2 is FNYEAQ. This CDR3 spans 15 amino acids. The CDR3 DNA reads TGTGCCAGCAGCTTAGCGCCCGAGGGCAATCAGCCCCAGCATTTT. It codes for CASSLAPEGNQPQHF.

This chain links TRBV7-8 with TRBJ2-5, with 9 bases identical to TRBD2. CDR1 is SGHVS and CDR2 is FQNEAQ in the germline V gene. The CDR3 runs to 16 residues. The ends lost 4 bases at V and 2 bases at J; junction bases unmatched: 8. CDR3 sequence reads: CASSSFGTSLQETQYF. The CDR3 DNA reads TGTGCCAGCAGCTCATTCGGGACTAGCCTACAAGAGACCCAGTACTTC.

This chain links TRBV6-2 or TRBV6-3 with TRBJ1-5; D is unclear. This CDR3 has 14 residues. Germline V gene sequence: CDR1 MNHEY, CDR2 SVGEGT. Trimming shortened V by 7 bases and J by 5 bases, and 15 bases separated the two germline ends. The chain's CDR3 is CASNARGWDQPQHF. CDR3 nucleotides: TGTGCCAGCAACGCGAGAGGGTGGGATCAGCCCCAGCATTTT.

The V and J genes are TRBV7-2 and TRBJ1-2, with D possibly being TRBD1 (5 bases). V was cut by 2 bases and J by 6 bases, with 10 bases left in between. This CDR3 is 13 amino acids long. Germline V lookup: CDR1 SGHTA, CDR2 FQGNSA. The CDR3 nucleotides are TGTGCCAGCAGCTTATCCCAGGGTAATGGCTACACCTTC. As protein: CASSLSQGNGYTF.

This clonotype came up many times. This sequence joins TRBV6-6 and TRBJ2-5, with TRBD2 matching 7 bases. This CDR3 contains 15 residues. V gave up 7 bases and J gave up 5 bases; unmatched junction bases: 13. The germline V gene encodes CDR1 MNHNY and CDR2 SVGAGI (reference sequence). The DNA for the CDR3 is TGTGCCAGCACCCTGGGACCGGGGAGGGGTGAGACCCAGTACTTC. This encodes CASTLGPGRGETQYF.

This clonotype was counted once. The CDR3 DNA sequence: TGTGCCAGCAGCCCATTCCCGACGAGCGTCCACGAGCAGTTCTTC. Protein product: CASSPFPTSVHEQFF. This sequence joins TRBV12-3 or TRBV12-4 and TRBJ2-1; no clear D. Between the trimmed V and J ends, which lost 6 bases and 10 bases, there was a span of 22 bases. The CDR3 consists of 15 residues.

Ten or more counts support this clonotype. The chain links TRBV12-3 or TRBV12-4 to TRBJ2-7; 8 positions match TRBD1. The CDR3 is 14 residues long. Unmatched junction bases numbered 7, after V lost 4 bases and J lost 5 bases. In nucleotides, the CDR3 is TGTGCCAGCAGTTCGCGGACAGGGCTAAACGAGCAGTACTTC. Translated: CASSSRTGLNEQYF.

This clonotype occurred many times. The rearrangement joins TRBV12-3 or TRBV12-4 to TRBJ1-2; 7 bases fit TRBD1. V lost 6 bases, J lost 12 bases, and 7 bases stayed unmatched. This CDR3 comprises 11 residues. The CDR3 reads CASSRQGPHTF. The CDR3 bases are TGTGCCAGCAGCCGACAGGGCCCCCACACCTTC.

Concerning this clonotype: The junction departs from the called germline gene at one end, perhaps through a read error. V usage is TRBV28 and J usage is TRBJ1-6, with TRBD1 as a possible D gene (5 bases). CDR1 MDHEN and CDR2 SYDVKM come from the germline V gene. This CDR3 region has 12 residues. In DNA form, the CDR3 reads TGTGCCAGCACAGGGTGGTTCTCACCCCCCCACTTT. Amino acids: CASTGWFSPPHF.

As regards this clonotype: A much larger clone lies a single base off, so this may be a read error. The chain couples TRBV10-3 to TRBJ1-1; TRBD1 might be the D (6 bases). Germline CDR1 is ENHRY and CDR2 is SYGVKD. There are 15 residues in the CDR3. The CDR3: CAVSEPAGQNTEAFF. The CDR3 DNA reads TGTGCCGTCAGTGAGCCGGCGGGACAGAACACTGAAGCTTTCTTT.

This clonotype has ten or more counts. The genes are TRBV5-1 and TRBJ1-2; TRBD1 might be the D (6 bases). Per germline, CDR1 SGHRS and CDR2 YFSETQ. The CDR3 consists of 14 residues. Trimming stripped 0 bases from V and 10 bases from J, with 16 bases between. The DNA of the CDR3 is TGCGCCAGCAGCTTGGCCGGGGACACCACCCTCTACACCTTC. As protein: CASSLAGDTTLYTF.

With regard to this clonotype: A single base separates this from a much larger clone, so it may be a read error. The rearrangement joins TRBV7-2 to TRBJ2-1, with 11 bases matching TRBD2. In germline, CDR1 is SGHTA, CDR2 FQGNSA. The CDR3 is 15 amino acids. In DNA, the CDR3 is TGTGCCAACAGCTTAGCGGGGGGGCCGGCTGATGAGCAGTTCTTC. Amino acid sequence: CANSLAGGPADEQFF.

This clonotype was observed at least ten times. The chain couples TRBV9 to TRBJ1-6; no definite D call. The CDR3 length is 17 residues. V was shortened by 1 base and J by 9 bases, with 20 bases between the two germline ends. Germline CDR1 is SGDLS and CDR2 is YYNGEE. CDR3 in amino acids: CASSVTPDREVFSPLHF. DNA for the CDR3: TGTGCCAGCAGCGTAACCCCAGATCGGGAGGTCTTTTCACCCCTCCACTTT. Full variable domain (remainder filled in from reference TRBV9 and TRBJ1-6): DSGVTQTPKHLITATGQRVTLRCSPRSGDLSVYWYQQSLDQGLQFLIQYYNGEERAKGNILERFSAQQFPDLHSELNLSSLELGDSALYFCASSVTPDREVFSPLHFGNGTRLTVT.

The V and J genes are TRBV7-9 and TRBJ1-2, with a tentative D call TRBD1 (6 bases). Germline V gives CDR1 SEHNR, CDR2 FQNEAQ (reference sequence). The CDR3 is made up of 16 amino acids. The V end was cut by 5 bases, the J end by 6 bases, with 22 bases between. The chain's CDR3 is CASSPPERGGVHGYTF. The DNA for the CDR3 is TGTGCCAGCAGCCCCCCCGAGAGGGGGGGCGTCCATGGCTACACCTTC.

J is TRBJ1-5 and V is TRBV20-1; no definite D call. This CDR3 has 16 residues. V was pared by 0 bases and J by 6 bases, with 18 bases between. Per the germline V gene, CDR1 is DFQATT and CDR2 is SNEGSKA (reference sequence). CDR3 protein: CSARDLAGSGSQPQHF. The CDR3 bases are TGCAGTGCTAGAGATTTGGCCGGGTCGGGTTCTCAGCCCCAGCATTTT.